A single sample is the source of the 12 T cell receptor beta chains below, sequenced in a study of blood T cells in healthy people across ages (dated by TCRdb to between 2014 and 2017). The protocol used for the library was 5' RACE. TCRdb names Illumina HiSeq 2500 as the instrument used. A second 7 to 11 cycle PCR used a sample-barcoded 5' primer and a J-beta primer mix. The public reads were reanalyzed by TCRdb: fastp trimming at Q25, MiXCR alignment, in-frame beta chains only. One record per CDR3 amino acid sequence lists the most common genes and DNA. A total of roughly 2 million distinct CDR3 sequences appear in this sample, less than 50% of them only once. The ten largest clonotypes hold over 2% of the sample. The source material was blood. These receptors originate from a middle-aged woman in good health.

CDR3 residues: CSVGTGMYEQYF. The CDR3 region has the DNA TGCAGCGTGGGGACAGGGATGTACGAGCAGTACTTC. This chain connects TRBV29-1 to TRBJ2-7; 9 bases align to TRBD1. This CDR3 has 12 amino acids. J lost 4 bases, V lost 6 bases, and 4 bases had no gene match. Per the germline V gene, CDR1 is SQVTM and CDR2 is ANQGSEA.

The V gene is TRBV24-1, the J gene TRBJ1-2; D is ambiguous. Trimming took 3 bases from V and 8 from J, leaving 18 bases between them. This CDR3 spans 15 amino acids. Germline V gene lookup returns CDR1 KGHDR and CDR2 SFDVKD. CDR3 DNA sequence: TGTGCCACCAGTGATACTAACGGGCCTAGGAGGGGCTACACCTTC. Amino acids: CATSDTNGPRRGYTF.

Points on this clonotype: One junction end does not reproduce the germline sequence, and a read error may be involved. This chain links TRBV12-5 with TRBJ2-1, with a possible D match to TRBD2 (5 bases). Germline V gives CDR1 LGHNT, CDR2 FRNRAP. The CDR3 runs to 11 residues. Written as DNA, the CDR3 is TGTGCTGGTGGTTTGAGGGATGAGCAGTTCTTC. It encodes CAGGLRDEQFF.

The J gene is TRBJ2-5, the V gene TRBV2; D perhaps matches TRBD2 (5 bases). The J call may be faulty, since TRBJ2-1 better matches the DNA end. The germline V gene has CDR1 SNHLY and CDR2 FYNNEI. The CDR3 sequence is 13 residues long. The CDR3 DNA is TGTGCCAGCACCGGTCAGCGGTTGGAGACCCAGTTCTTC. It encodes CASTGQRLETQFF.

This chain joins TRBV6-1 and TRBJ2-7, with D maybe TRBD1 (6 bases). The germline gives CDR1 MNHNS, CDR2 SASEGT. This CDR3 has 15 amino acids. V lost 7 bases to trimming and J lost 0 bases, with 16 bases between them. The CDR3 DNA reads as TGTGCCAGCAATGGAGGACAGCCTGGCTCCTACGAGCAGTACTTC. Protein sequence: CASNGGQPGSYEQYF.

The genes are TRBV20-1 and TRBJ2-5, with D possibly matching TRBD2 (6 bases). Trimming pared 6 bases from V and 5 bases from J, leaving 10 bases between. The CDR3 has 11 amino acids. Germline V gene data show CDR1 as DFQATT and CDR2 as SNEGSKA (reference sequence). CDR3 bases: TGCAGTGCGGGGGGTCTGGAGACCCAGTACTTC. Its translation is CSAGGLETQYF.

This sequence joins TRBV20-1 and TRBJ2-1; 12 bases are shared with TRBD2. Losses at the gene ends were 1 base for V and 3 bases for J; bases not matched to a gene: 4. Germline CDR1 and CDR2: DFQATT and SNEGSKA (reference sequence). The CDR3 extends over 16 amino acids. The chain's CDR3 is CSARAASGGGYNEQFF. The CDR3 DNA reads TGCAGTGCTAGAGCCGCTAGCGGGGGGGGCTACAATGAGCAGTTCTTC.

This sequence joins TRBV6-2 or TRBV6-3 and TRBJ2-5; 12 bases map to TRBD2. Near its end, the DNA agrees better with TRBJ2-7, so the J call may be wrong. CDR3 length: 15 residues. Per the germline V gene, CDR1 is MNHEY and CDR2 is SVGEGT. CDR3 sequence (DNA): TGTGCCAGCAGCCTACTAGCGGGGGGAAAGTACGAGCAGTACTTC. Translating gives CASSLLAGGKYEQYF.

The V gene is TRBV3-1, the J gene TRBJ2-6; no clear D gene. V was cut by 5 bases and J by 13 bases, with 12 bases left in between. The germline CDR1 and CDR2 sequences are LGHDT and YNNKEL (reference sequence). This CDR3 spans 12 amino acids. CDR3 sequence: CASSMSGTVLTF. For the CDR3, the DNA is TGTGCCAGCAGCATGTCCGGTACTGTCCTGACTTTC.

This clonotype has just one count. This chain joins TRBV6-5 and TRBJ2-3, with D tentatively TRBD2 (7 bases). V was pared by 11 bases and J by 4 bases, with 22 bases between. Germline V lookup: CDR1 MNHEY, CDR2 SVGAGI. The CDR3 is 15 amino acids. DNA of the CDR3: TGTGCCGGCCATGGACGAGGCGGGGGCTCAGATACGCAGTATTTT. Translated: CAGHGRGGGSDTQYF.

This clonotype was observed at least ten times. The chain has TRBV5-1 and TRBJ1-5, with TRBD1 as a possible D gene (6 bases). CDR1 and CDR2 from the germline V gene are SGHRS and YFSETQ. The germline V and J ends were trimmed by 4 bases and 4 bases, with 12 bases remaining between them. The CDR3 extends over 14 amino acids. CDR3 in amino acids: CASSPGTPNQPQHF. CDR3 sequence (DNA): TGCGCCAGCAGCCCCGGGACACCTAATCAGCCCCAGCATTTT.

This clonotype was counted a few times. This sequence joins TRBV5-1 and TRBJ1-2; 9 bases map to TRBD1. The CDR3 runs to 14 residues. Germline V gene sequence: CDR1 SGHRS, CDR2 YFSETQ. J gave up 0 bases and V 3 bases, and 0 bases lay outside the gene matches. The CDR3 DNA reads as TGCGCCAGCAGCTGGGACAGGGCTAACTATGGCTACACCTTC. Its protein product is CASSWDRANYGYTF. Supplemented by reference TRBV5-1 and TRBJ1-2, the full variable domain reads KAGVTQTPRYLIKTRGQQVTLSCSPISGHRSVSWYQQTPGQGLQFLFEYFSETQRNKGNFPGRFSGRQFSNSRSEMNVSTLELGDSALYLCASSWDRANYGYTFGSGTRLTVV.